This is a list of T cell receptor beta chains from one sample in a study of technical replicates of blood from a handful of donors. Produced via immunoSEQ multiplex PCR; TCRdb's table is partial and in-frame only. The profile covers around 16,000 clones, with 70% to 85% appearing a single time and 10% taken by the ten largest. Sequenced: PBMCs. The receptors come from a human donor in good health. Some clones in this sample may be carry-over from other donors' samples. The CDR3 runs from the conserved cysteine through the conserved F or W. A D gene is named only where the DNA matches it firmly. Clone size, where shown, is once, few, many, or a class for clones that have expanded.

>TRBV7-3|TRBJ2-5|NA|few
CASSQGGGETQYF
TGTGCCAGCAGCCAGGGAGGGGGGGAGACCCAGTACTTC
>TRBV5-1|TRBJ1-3|NA|NA
CASSPPTDTIYF
TGCGCCAGCAGCCCCCCTACGGACACCATATATTTT
>TRBV6-4|TRBJ2-1|TRBD1|few
CASSDSPGQGGDEQFF
TGTGCCAGCAGTGACTCCCCGGGACAGGGTGGGGATGAGCAGTTCTTC
>TRBV7-2|TRBJ2-1|NA|NA
CASSSRTASNEQFF
TGTGCCAGCAGCTCGAGAACAGCCAGCAATGAGCAGTTCTTC
>TRBV27|TRBJ2-3|TRBD1|NA
CASSFLGDRGVTVNTDTQYF
TGTGCCAGCAGTTTCCTCGGGGACAGGGGGGTAACGGTGAACACAGATACGCAGTATTTT
>TRBV27|TRBJ1-4|NA|NA
CATSDRGVATNEKLFF
TGTGCCACCTCAGACCGGGGAGTCGCAACTAATGAAAAACTGTTTTTT
>TRBV6-6|TRBJ1-1|NA|few
CASSYRTGQRNTEAFF
TGTGCCAGCAGTTACCGCACCGGACAACGGAACACTGAAGCTTTCTTT
>TRBV10-2|TRBJ1-1|TRBD1|NA
CASRQGNTEAFF
TGCGCCAGCCGACAGGGAAACACTGAAGCTTTCTTT
>TRBV6-6|TRBJ2-5|NA|NA
CASRTEETQYF
TGTGCCAGCAGGACAGAGGAGACCCAGTACTTC
>TRBV7-2|TRBJ2-7|NA|NA
CASSLIGSYDQYF
TGTGCCAGCAGCTTAATCGGTTCCTACGATCAGTACTTC
>TRBV19|TRBJ1-2|TRBD1|NA
CASNQEGGIYGYTF
TGTGCCAGCAATCAAGAAGGGGGCATCTATGGCTACACCTTC
>TRBV10-2|TRBJ2-4|NA|NA
CASSEDEAGIQYF
TGCGCCAGCAGTGAGGATGAGGCGGGCATTCAGTACTTC
>TRBV5-1|TRBJ2-3|TRBD2|NA
CASSLGLAGATDTQYF
TGCGCCAGCAGCTTGGGGCTAGCGGGAGCCACAGATACGCAGTATTTT
>TRBV5-1|TRBJ2-7|NA|NA
CASSPGYGSYEQYF
TGCGCCAGCAGCCCAGGATACGGTTCCTACGAGCAGTACTTC
>TRBV9|TRBJ2-5|NA|NA
CASSVSGVFRETQYF
TGTGCCAGCAGCGTGAGCGGCGTTTTTCGGGAGACCCAGTACTTC
>TRBV6-1|TRBJ1-4|TRBD1|NA
CASSGGTGMKEKLFF
TGTGCCAGCAGTGGCGGGACAGGGATGAAAGAAAAACTGTTTTTT
>TRBV5-1|TRBJ2-1|TRBD2|once
CASSLMGGLYNEQFF
TGCGCCAGCAGCTTGATGGGAGGGCTGTACAATGAGCAGTTCTTC
>TRBV2|TRBJ2-7|TRBD2|NA
CASSSSGYEQYF
TGTGCCAGCAGTTCTAGCGGCTACGAGCAGTACTTC
>TRBV7-2|TRBJ2-3|NA|NA
CASSSGQISDTQYF
TGTGCCAGCAGCTCCGGACAAATCTCCGATACGCAGTATTTT
>TRBV9|TRBJ2-5|TRBD1|NA
CASSEEGGAETQYF
TGTGCCAGCAGCGAAGAAGGGGGCGCCGAGACCCAGTACTTC
>TRBV21-1|TRBJ2-3|NA|NA
CASSKFEPVTHTNTQYF
TGTGCCAGCAGCAAATTTGAGCCCGTGACTCACACAAATACGCAGTATTTT
>TRBV5-1|TRBJ1-2|NA|NA
CASSLDGARSGYTF
TGCGCCAGCAGCTTGGATGGGGCGCGATCTGGCTACACCTTC
>TRBV29-1|TRBJ1-2|NA|NA
CSVEKQYGYTF
TGCAGCGTTGAAAAACAATATGGCTACACCTTC
>TRBV6-1|TRBJ2-7|TRBD2|NA
CASSASGSSSSYEQYF
TGTGCCAGCAGTGCGAGCGGGAGTTCGAGCTCCTACGAGCAGTACTTC
>TRBV5-1|TRBJ2-1|TRBD1|NA
CASSSGQAHLNEQFF
TGCGCCAGCAGCTCCGGACAGGCTCACCTCAATGAGCAGTTCTTC
>TRBV2|TRBJ2-1|NA|NA
CASRYRQTVSYNEQFF
TGTGCCAGCAGATACAGACAGACCGTCTCCTACAATGAGCAGTTCTTC
>TRBV7-9|TRBJ1-4|NA|NA
CASSSTRTLNEKLFF
TGTGCCAGCAGTTCGACTCGGACTCTGAATGAAAAACTGTTTTTT
>TRBV6-1|TRBJ2-5|NA|NA
CASRVEETQYF
TGTGCCAGCAGGGTAGAAGAGACCCAGTACTTC
>TRBV5-5|TRBJ1-2|TRBD1|once
CASSLGGGQRGYTF
TGTGCCAGCAGCTTGGGTGGGGGACAGAGGGGCTACACCTTC
>TRBV7-2|TRBJ1-3|NA|NA
CASSLMPAGNTIYF
TGTGCCAGCAGCTTAATGCCGGCTGGAAACACCATATATTTT
>TRBV7-8|TRBJ2-1|NA|NA
CASSLHDEQFF
TGTGCCAGCAGCTTACATGATGAGCAGTTCTTC
>TRBV11-1|TRBJ2-2|NA|NA
CASSPGINTGELFF
TGTGCCAGCAGCCCCGGGATTAACACCGGGGAGCTGTTTTTT